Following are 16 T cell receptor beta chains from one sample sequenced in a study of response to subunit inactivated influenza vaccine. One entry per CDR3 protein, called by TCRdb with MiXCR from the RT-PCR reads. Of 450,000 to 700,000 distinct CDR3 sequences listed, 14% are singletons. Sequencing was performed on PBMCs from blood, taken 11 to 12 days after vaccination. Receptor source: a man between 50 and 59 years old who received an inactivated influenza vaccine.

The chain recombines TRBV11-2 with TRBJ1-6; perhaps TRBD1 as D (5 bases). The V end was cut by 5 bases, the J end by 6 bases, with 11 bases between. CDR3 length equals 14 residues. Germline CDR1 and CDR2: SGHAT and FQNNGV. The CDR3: CASSRTLSNSPLHF. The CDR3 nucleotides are TGTGCCAGCAGCCGGACATTAAGTAATTCACCCCTCCACTTT.

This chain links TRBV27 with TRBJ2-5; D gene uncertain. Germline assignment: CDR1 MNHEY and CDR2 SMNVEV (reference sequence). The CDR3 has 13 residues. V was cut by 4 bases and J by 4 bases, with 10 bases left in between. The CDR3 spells CASSYLVGETQYF. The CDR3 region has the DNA TGTGCCAGCAGTTACCTGGTCGGAGAGACCCAGTACTTC.

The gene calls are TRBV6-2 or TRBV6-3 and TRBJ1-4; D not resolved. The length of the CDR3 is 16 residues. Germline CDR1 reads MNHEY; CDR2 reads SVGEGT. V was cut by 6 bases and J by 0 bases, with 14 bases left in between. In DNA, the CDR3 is TGTGCCAGCAGACCCCTCAAGGGCTCAACTAATGAAAAACTGTTTTTT. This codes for CASRPLKGSTNEKLFF.

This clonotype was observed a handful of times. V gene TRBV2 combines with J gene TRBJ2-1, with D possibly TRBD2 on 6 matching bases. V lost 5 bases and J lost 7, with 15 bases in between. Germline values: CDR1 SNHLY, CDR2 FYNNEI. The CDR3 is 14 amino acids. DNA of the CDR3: TGTGCCAGCAGTTTCCGTAGCGGAACTAATGAGCAGTTCTTC. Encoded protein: CASSFRSGTNEQFF.

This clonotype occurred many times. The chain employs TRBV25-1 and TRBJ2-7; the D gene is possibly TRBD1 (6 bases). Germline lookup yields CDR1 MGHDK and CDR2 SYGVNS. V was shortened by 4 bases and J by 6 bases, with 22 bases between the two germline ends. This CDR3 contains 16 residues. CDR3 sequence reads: CASSGIISGRGGEQYF. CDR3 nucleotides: TGTGCCAGCAGTGGTATAATCTCGGGACGAGGGGGCGAGCAGTACTTC.

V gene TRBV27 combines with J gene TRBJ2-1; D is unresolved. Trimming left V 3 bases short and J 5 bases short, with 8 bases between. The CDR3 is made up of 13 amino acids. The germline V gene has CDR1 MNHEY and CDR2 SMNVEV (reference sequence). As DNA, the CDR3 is TGTGCCAGCAGTTTCTTCCCGAACAATGAGCAGTTCTTC. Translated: CASSFFPNNEQFF.

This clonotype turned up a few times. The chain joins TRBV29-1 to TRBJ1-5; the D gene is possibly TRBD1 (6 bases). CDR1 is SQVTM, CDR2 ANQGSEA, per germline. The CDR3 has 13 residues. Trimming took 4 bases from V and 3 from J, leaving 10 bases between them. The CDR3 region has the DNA TGCAGCGTTGCCACAGGGTTCAATCAGCCCCAGCATTTT. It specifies CSVATGFNQPQHF.

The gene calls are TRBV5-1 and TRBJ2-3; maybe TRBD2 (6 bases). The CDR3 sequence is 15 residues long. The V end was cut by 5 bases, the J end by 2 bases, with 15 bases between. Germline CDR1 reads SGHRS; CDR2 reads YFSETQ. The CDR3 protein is CASSTGVPYTDTQYF. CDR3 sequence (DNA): TGCGCCAGCAGTACGGGAGTGCCCTACACAGATACGCAGTATTTT.

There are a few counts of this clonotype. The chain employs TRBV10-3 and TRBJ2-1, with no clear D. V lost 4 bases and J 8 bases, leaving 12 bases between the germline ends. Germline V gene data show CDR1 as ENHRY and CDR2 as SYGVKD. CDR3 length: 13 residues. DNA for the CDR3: TGTGCCATCAGTGGGGTCAGGTCGGATGAGCAGTTCTTC. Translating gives CAISGVRSDEQFF.

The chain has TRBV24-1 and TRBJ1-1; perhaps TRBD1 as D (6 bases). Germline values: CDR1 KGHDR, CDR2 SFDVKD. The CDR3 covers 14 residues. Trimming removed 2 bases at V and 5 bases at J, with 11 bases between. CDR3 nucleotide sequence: TGTGCCACCAGTGATTCAACAGGGTTGACTGAAGCTTTCTTT. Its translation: CATSDSTGLTEAFF.

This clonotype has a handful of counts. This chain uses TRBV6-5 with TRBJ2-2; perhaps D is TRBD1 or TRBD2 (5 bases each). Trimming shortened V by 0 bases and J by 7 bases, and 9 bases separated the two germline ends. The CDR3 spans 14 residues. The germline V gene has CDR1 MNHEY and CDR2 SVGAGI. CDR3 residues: CASSYSIGGGELFF. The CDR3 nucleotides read TGTGCCAGCAGTTACTCGATTGGGGGCGGGGAGCTGTTTTTT.

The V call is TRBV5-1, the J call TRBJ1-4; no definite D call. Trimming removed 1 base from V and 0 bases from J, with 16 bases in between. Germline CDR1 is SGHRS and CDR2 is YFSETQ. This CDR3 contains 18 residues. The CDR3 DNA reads TGCGCCAGCAGCTTGCGGGGTGCGGCACCGACAACTAATGAAAAACTGTTTTTT. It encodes CASSLRGAAPTTNEKLFF.

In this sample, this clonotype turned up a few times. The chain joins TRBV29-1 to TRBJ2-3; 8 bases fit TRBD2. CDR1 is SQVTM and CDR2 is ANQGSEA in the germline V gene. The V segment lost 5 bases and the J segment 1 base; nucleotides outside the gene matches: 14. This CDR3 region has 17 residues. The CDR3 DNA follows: TGCAGCGTTCCAAGTGCCGGGCTAGCGGGCCGCACAGATACGCAGTATTTT. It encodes CSVPSAGLAGRTDTQYF.

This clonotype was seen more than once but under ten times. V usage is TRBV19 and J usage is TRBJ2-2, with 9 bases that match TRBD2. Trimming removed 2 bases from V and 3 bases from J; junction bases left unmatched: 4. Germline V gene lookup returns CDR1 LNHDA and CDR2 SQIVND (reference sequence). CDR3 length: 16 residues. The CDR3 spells CASSIRLAGHTGELFF. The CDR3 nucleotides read TGTGCCAGTAGTATACGGCTAGCGGGGCACACCGGGGAGCTGTTTTTT.

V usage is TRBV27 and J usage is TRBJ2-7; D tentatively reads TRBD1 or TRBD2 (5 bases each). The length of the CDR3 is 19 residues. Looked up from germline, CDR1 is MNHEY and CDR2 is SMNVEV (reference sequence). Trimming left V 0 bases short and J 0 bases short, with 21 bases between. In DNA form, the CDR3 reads TGTGCCAGCAGTTTATCAAGGGTGGTCGGGACCCTGGGCTCCTACGAGCAGTACTTC. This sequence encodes CASSLSRVVGTLGSYEQYF.

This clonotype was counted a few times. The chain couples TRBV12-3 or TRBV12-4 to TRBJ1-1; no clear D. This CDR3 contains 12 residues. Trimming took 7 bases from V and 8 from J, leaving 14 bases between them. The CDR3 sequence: CASTIIPGEAFF. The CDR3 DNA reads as TGTGCCAGCACCATCATCCCGGGGGAAGCTTTCTTT.